This entry lists 20 T cell receptor beta chains sequenced from one sample in a study of T cell responses to AZD1222 COVID-19 vaccine. TCRdb's table, derived via immunoSEQ multiplex PCR, lists solely in-frame clones and lacks some. Among 90,000 to 150,000 clones listed, 87% were seen once. The material sequenced was peripheral blood, taken 28 days after the second AZD1222 dose. Every receptor here comes from an adult who received the AZD1222 COVID-19 vaccine.

This chain uses TRBV6-5 with TRBJ1-1; D remains unclear. V gave up 7 bases and J gave up 0 bases, with 15 bases separating them. CDR1 is MNHEY, CDR2 SVGAGI, per germline. The CDR3 loop spans 15 amino acids. The CDR3: CASTQAGLMNTEAFF. CDR3 sequence (DNA): TGTGCCAGCACCCAGGCAGGACTCATGAACACTGAAGCTTTCTTT.

The rearrangement links TRBV28 to TRBJ1-2; maybe TRBD1 (5 bases). V was clipped by 3 bases and J by 2 bases, with 7 bases between them. From germline, CDR1 is MDHEN and CDR2 SYDVKM. The CDR3 extends over 13 amino acids. In DNA form, the CDR3 reads TGTGCCAGCAGTTTGCAGGGCAACTATGGCTACACCTTC. Protein: CASSLQGNYGYTF.

With respect to this clone: The junction shows a germline mismatch at one end, possibly a read error. The chain carries TRBV30 and TRBJ1-2, with 9 nucleotides matching TRBD1. The V gene's germline CDR1 is GTSNPN and CDR2 SVGIG (reference sequence). This CDR3 has 12 amino acids. DNA of the CDR3: TGTGCCTGGAGAGCCGGGACAGGGCGGCCTTCCTTC. Its protein is CAWRAGTGRPSF.

The J gene is TRBJ1-1, the V gene TRBV7-2; D not resolved. The CDR3 consists of 13 residues. The ends were cut back, 1 base at V and 7 bases at J, with 10 bases in the middle. CDR1 and CDR2 from the germline V gene are SGHTA and FQGNSA. CDR3 sequence (DNA): TGTGCCAGCAGCTTAGACTGGGCAGGTGAAGCTTTCTTT. It translates to CASSLDWAGEAFF.

The V and J genes are TRBV18 and TRBJ2-7, with 7 bases lining up with TRBD1. The CDR3 extends over 14 amino acids. V gave up 3 bases and J gave up 1 base; unmatched junction bases: 3. CDR1 is KGHSH and CDR2 is LQKENI in the germline V gene. In DNA form, the CDR3 reads TGTGCCAGCTCACCCTGGACAGGATCCTACGAGCAGTACTTC. It codes for CASSPWTGSYEQYF.

This clone appeared a single time. The chain combines TRBV2 with TRBJ1-1, with TRBD1 matching 8 bases. This CDR3 region has 13 residues. V trimming: 6 bases; J trimming: 6 bases; junction bases outside the gene matches: 6. CDR1 is SNHLY, CDR2 FYNNEI, per germline. The CDR3 loop reads CASSNQGASEAFF. DNA for the CDR3: TGTGCCAGCAGCAATCAGGGGGCCTCTGAAGCTTTCTTT.

The rearrangement joins TRBV28 to TRBJ1-1, with a possible D match to TRBD1 (6 bases). From germline, CDR1 is MDHEN and CDR2 SYDVKM. Trimming left V 6 bases short and J 2 bases short, with 19 bases between. The CDR3 has 16 amino acids. CDR3 bases: TGTGCCAGCAGCCTAGGGGGGCAAACCCTAAACACTGAAGCTTTCTTT. Residues: CASSLGGQTLNTEAFF.

This chain connects TRBV7-3 to TRBJ1-3; D is unclear. The germline CDR1 and CDR2 sequences are SGHTA and FQGTGA. The CDR3 totals 13 residues. Trimming stripped 5 bases from V and 4 bases from J, with 9 bases between. The CDR3 nucleotides are TGTGCCAGCAGCCTGAACTGGGGAAACACCATATATTTT. Translation gives CASSLNWGNTIYF.

There are a few counts of this clone. The rearrangement uses TRBV5-8 and TRBJ1-5, with 7 bases that match TRBD1. The V and J ends lost 5 bases and 4 bases, in that order; junction bases with no gene match: 6. This CDR3 comprises 14 residues. Germline V gene lookup returns CDR1 SGHTS and CDR2 YDEGEE. CDR3 protein: CASRGDSQNQPQHF. The DNA of the CDR3 is TGTGCCAGCAGAGGGGACAGTCAAAATCAGCCCCAGCATTTT.

This sequence joins TRBV29-1 and TRBJ1-1; D gene uncertain. The V end was cut by 4 bases, the J end by 1 base, with 13 bases between. This CDR3 has 14 residues. The germline gives CDR1 SQVTM, CDR2 ANQGSEA. CDR3 sequence reads: CSVGGSVGNTEAFF. DNA for the CDR3: TGCAGCGTTGGAGGATCGGTGGGGAACACTGAAGCTTTCTTT.

The chain employs TRBV3-1 (or the pseudogene TRBV3-2) and TRBJ1-2; a weak D match, TRBD1 (5 bases). This CDR3 has 14 residues. Trimming left V 1 base short and J 7 bases short, with 13 bases between. CDR1 and CDR2 from the germline V gene are LGHDT and YNNKEL (reference sequence). The CDR3 region has the DNA TGTGCCAGCAGCCAAGCTGGACGGGGGTTTGGCTACACCTTC. It is translated as CASSQAGRGFGYTF.

The rearrangement uses TRBV7-2 and TRBJ1-2; TRBD1 agrees at 7 bases. This CDR3 region has 14 residues. Trimming cost V 4 bases and J 5 bases; bases outside gene matches: 7. CDR1 is SGHTA and CDR2 is FQGNSA in the germline V gene. The DNA for the CDR3 is TGTGCCAGCAGCTCAACGGGACAGTTATATGGCTACACCTTC. Translated, it gives CASSSTGQLYGYTF.

This sequence joins TRBV4-1 and TRBJ1-4; D remains ambiguous. In germline, CDR1 is MGHRA, CDR2 YSYEKL. There are 14 residues in the CDR3. V was pared by 4 bases and J by 7 bases, with 13 bases between. The CDR3 DNA follows: TGCGCCAGCAGCCTTAGTGGTCGGGGTGAAAAACTGTTTTTT. Protein sequence: CASSLSGRGEKLFF.

This clone was detected once. This chain links TRBV5-6 with TRBJ1-3; D not resolved. The CDR3 extends over 14 amino acids. V was trimmed by 2 bases and J by 1 base, leaving 7 bases between them. Germline CDR1 and CDR2: SGHDT and YYEEEE. The CDR3 sequence is CASSLQGSGNTIYF. The CDR3 region has the DNA TGTGCCAGCAGCTTACAAGGGTCTGGAAACACCATATATTTT.

The gene calls are TRBV6-4 and TRBJ1-4; tentatively, D is TRBD1 (6 bases). The CDR3 length is 13 residues. Trimming left V 7 bases short and J 8 bases short, with 14 bases between. Germline assignment: CDR1 MRHNA and CDR2 SNTAGT. DNA of the CDR3: TGTGCCAGCACTCGTCCAGGGGAAGAAAAACTGTTTTTT. It yields the protein CASTRPGEEKLFF.

The rearrangement uses TRBV28 and TRBJ1-2, with 7 nucleotides matching TRBD1. The trim removed 2 bases at V and 8 bases at J, leaving 8 bases unmatched. The germline V gene has CDR1 MDHEN and CDR2 SYDVKM. This CDR3 has 14 residues. The CDR3 loop reads CASSLQGGVRGYTF. The DNA of the CDR3 is TGTGCCAGCAGTTTACAAGGGGGCGTTCGCGGCTACACCTTC.

The chain recombines TRBV19 with TRBJ2-1; D possibly matches TRBD1 or TRBD2 (6 bases each). CDR3 length: 17 amino acids. Germline V gene sequence: CDR1 LNHDA, CDR2 SQIVND (reference sequence). Trimming removed 3 bases from V and 6 bases from J, with 21 bases in between. The CDR3 bases are TGTGCCAGTAGTATTGGTGGTGGGGGGCCCTATGGCAATGAGCAGTTCTTC. Translated, it gives CASSIGGGGPYGNEQFF.

This sequence joins TRBV11-2 and TRBJ2-7; D possibly corresponds to TRBD2 (5 bases). V shed 1 base and J shed 2 bases, with 9 bases lying between them. CDR1 and CDR2 from the germline V gene are SGHAT and FQNNGV. This CDR3 comprises 14 residues. CDR3 sequence (DNA): TGTGCCAGCAGCTTAGTTCCGGGGACCTACGAGCAGTACTTC. Translated, it gives CASSLVPGTYEQYF.

CDR3 region: CASSLVTIGGYTF. CDR3 sequence (DNA): TGTGCCAGCAGCTTGGTGACAATCGGTGGCTACACCTTC. The rearrangement links TRBV5-4 to TRBJ1-2; D is ambiguous. CDR3 length: 13 residues. Germline CDR1 is SGHNT and CDR2 is YYREEE (reference sequence). Trimming removed 0 bases from V and 7 bases from J, with 10 bases in between.

The CDR3 reads CSVGEEKLFF. DNA of the CDR3: TGCAGCGTTGGTGAGGAAAAACTGTTTTTT. The rearrangement links TRBV29-1 to TRBJ1-4, with D hard to call. The CDR3 has 10 residues. V lost 4 bases to trimming and J lost 8 bases, with 5 bases between them. The germline V gene has CDR1 SQVTM and CDR2 ANQGSEA.